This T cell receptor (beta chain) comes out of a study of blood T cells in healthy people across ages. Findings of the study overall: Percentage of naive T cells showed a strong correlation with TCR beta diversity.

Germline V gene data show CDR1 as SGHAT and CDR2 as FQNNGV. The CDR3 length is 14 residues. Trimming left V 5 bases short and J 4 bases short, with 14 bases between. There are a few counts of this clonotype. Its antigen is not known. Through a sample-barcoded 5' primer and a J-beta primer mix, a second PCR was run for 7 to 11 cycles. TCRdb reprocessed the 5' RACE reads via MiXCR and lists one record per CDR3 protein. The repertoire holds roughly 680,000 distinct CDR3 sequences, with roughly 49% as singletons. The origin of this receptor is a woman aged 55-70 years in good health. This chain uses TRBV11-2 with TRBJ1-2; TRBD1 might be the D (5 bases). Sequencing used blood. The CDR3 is CASSPAGGSYGYTF. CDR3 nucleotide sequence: TGTGCCAGCAGCCCAGCGGGGGGGAGCTATGGCTACACCTTC.